This T cell receptor (beta chain) was obtained from a study of PD-L1 blockade in urothelial cancer. Study summary: Patients had been given 0 to 3 earlier chemotherapy regimens.

Comments on this clone: Its antigen is unknown.

Broader study findings: Blood TCR clonality below the median before treatment was a predictor of better survival.

The investigators introduced synthetic TCR analog templates into each PCR as spikes. Libraries were prepared by immunoSEQ multiplex PCR; TCRdb keeps only in-frame clonotypes and omits some of them. The table has 80,000 to 100,000 clones, roughly 82% seen once. Sequencing used PBMCs, obtained around atezolizumab (anti-PD-L1) treatment. The TCR originated in a man between 65 and 79 years old with urothelial cancer.

The CDR3 sequence: CASSQGQDNIQYF. In nucleotides, the CDR3 is TGTGCCAGCAGTCAAGGACAGGACAACATTCAGTACTTC. V usage is TRBV7-3 and J usage is TRBJ2-4; TRBD1 matches at 7 bases. Germline V lookup: CDR1 SGHTA, CDR2 FQGTGA. Trimming cost V 6 bases and J 7 bases; bases outside gene matches: 6. This CDR3 is 13 amino acids long.